The clone carrying this TCR beta chain was observed a handful of times. The CDR3 is made up of 15 amino acids. Trimming took 2 bases from V and 3 from J, leaving 12 bases between them. In germline, CDR1 is SGHTA, CDR2 FQGNSA. TCRdb re-called the RT-PCR reads through MiXCR, storing one row per CDR3 protein. The data contain hundreds of thousands of distinct CDR3 sequences, 14% of them singletons. The rearrangement uses TRBV7-2 and TRBJ2-3; D uncertain. This TCR came from a female donor in good health, serving as a healthy control. The specimen sequenced was memory CD4+ T cells from blood. This CDR3 reads CASSLNRWETDTQYF. For the CDR3, the DNA is TGTGCCAGCAGCTTAAACAGATGGGAAACAGATACGCAGTATTTT.